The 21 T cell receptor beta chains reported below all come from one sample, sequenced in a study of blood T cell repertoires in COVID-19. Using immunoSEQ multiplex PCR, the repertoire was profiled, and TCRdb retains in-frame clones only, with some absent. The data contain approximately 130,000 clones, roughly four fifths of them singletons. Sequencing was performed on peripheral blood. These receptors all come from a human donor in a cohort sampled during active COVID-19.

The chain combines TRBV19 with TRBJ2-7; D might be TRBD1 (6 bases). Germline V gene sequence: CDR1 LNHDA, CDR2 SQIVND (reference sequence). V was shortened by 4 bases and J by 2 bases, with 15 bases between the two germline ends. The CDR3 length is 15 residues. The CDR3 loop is CASSSPGGRPYEQYF. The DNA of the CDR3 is TGTGCCAGTAGTAGCCCTGGGGGCAGACCCTACGAGCAGTACTTC.

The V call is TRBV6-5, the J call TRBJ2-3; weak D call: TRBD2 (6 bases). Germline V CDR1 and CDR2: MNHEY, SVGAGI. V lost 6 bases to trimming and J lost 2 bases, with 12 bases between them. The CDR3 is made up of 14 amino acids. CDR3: CASRGGPFTDTQYF. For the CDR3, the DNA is TGTGCCAGCAGGGGAGGCCCTTTCACAGATACGCAGTATTTT.

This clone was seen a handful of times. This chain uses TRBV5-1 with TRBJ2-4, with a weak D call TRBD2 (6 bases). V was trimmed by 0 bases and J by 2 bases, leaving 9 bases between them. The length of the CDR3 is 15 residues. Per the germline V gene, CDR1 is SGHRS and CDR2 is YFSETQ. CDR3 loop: CASSLAGGSKNIQYF. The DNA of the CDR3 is TGCGCCAGCAGCTTGGCCGGAGGGTCCAAAAACATTCAGTACTTC.

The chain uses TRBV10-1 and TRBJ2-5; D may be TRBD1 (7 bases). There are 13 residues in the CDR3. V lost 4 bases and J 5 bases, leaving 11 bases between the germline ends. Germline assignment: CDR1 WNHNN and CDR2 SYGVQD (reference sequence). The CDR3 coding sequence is TGCGCCAGCAGTGGACAGGGAGGCGAGACCCAGTACTTC. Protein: CASSGQGGETQYF.

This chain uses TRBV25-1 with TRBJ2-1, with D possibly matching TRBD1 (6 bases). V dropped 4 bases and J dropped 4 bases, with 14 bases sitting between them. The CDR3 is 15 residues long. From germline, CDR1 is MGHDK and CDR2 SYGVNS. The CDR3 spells CASSGGQGTYNEQFF. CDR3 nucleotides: TGTGCCAGCAGTGGAGGCCAGGGGACATACAATGAGCAGTTCTTC.

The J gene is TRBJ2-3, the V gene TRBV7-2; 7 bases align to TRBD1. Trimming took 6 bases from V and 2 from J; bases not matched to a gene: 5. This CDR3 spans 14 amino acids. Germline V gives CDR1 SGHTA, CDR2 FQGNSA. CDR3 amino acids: CASRTGASTDTQYF. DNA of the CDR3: TGTGCCAGCAGAACAGGGGCGTCCACAGATACGCAGTATTTT.

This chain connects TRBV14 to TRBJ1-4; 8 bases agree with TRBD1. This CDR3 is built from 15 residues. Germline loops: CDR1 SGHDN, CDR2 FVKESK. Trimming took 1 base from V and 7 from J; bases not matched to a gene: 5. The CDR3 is CASSQGQGRVEKLFF. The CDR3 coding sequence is TGTGCCAGCAGCCAAGGACAGGGGAGAGTTGAAAAACTGTTTTTT.

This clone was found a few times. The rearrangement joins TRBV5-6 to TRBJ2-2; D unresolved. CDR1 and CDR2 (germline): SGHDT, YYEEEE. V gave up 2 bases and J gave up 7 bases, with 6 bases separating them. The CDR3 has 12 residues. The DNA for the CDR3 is TGTGCCAGCAGCTTTCCTATCGGGGAGCTGTTTTTT. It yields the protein CASSFPIGELFF.

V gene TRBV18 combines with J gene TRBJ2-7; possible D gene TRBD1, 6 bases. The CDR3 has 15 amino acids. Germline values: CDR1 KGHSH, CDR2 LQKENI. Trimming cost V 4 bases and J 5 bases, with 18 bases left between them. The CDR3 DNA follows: TGTGCCAGCTCACGCCCGCTTCAGGGGTTCCACGAGCAGTACTTC. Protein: CASSRPLQGFHEQYF.

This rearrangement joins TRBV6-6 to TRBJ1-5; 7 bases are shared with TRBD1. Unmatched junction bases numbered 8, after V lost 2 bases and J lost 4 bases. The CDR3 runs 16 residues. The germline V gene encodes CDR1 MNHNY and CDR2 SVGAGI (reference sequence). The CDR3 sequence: CASSYLDRLGNQPQHF. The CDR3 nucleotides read TGTGCCAGCAGTTACCTGGACAGGCTGGGGAATCAGCCCCAGCATTTT.

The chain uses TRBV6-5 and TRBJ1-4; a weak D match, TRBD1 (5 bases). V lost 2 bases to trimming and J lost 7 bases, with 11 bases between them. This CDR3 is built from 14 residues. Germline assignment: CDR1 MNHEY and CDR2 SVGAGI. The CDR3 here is CASSYGQGREKLFF. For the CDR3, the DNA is TGTGCCAGCAGTTACGGGCAGGGTCGTGAAAAACTGTTTTTT.

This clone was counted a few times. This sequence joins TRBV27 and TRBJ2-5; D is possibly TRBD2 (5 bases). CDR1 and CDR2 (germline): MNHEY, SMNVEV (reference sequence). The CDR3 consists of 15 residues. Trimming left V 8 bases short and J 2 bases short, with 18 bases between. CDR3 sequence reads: CASGLGLGGQETQYF. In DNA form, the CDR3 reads TGTGCCAGCGGCCTGGGGTTAGGAGGTCAAGAGACCCAGTACTTC.

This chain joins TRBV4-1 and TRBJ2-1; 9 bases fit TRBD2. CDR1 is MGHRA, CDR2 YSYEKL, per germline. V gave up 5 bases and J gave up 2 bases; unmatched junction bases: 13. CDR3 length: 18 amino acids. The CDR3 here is CASSAQGRGGGTYNEQFF. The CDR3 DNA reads TGCGCCAGCAGCGCCCAAGGGCGGGGGGGCGGAACCTACAATGAGCAGTTCTTC.

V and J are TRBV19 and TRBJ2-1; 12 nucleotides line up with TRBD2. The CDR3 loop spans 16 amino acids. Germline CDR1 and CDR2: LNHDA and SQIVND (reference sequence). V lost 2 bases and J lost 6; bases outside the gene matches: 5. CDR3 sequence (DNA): TGTGCCAGTAGTATACTAGCGGGGGGGCCTAGCAATGAGCAGTTCTTC. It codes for CASSILAGGPSNEQFF. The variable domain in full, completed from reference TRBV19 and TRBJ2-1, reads DGGITQSPKYLFRKEGQNVTLSCEQNLNHDAMYWYRQDPGQGLRLIYYSQIVNDFQKGDIAEGYSVSREKKESFPLTVTSAQKNPTAFYLCASSILAGGPSNEQFFGPGTRLTVL.

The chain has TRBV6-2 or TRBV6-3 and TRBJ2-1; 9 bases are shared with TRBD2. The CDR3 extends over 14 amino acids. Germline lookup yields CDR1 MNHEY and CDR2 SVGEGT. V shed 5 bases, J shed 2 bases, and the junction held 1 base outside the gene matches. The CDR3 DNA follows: TGTGCCAGCAGTCTAGCGGGGCCCTACAATGAGCAGTTCTTC. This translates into CASSLAGPYNEQFF.

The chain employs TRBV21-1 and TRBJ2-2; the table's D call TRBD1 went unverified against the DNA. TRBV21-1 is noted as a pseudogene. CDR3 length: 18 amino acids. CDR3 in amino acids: CASSKEWGRTQNTGELFF. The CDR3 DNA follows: TGTGCCAGCAGCAAAGAGTGGGGCAGAACACAGAACACCGGGGAGCTGTTTTTT.

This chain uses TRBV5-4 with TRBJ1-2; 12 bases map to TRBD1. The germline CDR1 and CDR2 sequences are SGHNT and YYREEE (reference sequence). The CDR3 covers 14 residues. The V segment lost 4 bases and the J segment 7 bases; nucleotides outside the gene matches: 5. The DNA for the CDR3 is TGTGCCAGCAGCGGGACAGGGGGCTTGAGTGGCTACACCTTC. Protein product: CASSGTGGLSGYTF. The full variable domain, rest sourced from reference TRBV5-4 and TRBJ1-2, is ETGVTQSPTHLIKTRGQQVTLRCSSQSGHNTVSWYQQALGQGPQFIFQYYREEENGRGNFPPRFSGLQFPNYSSELNVNALELDDSALYLCASSGTGGLSGYTFGSGTRLTVV.

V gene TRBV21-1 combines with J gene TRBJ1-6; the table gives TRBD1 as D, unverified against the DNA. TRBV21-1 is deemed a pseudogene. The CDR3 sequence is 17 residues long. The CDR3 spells CASSTTPPGQGNSPLHF. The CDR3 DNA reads TGTGCCAGCAGCACCACTCCCCCCGGACAGGGCAATTCACCCCTCCACTTT.

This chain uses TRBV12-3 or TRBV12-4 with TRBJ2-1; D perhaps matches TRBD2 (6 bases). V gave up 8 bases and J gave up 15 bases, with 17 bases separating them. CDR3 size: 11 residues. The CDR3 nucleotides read TGTGCCAGCGCCCGGGAGTTCAAACCGTTCTTC. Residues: CASAREFKPFF.

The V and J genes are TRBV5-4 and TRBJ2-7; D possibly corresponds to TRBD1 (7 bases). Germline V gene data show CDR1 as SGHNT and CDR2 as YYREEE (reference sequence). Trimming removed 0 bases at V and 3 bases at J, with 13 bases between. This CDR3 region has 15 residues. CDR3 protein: CASSLGQGGLYEQYF. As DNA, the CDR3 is TGTGCCAGCAGCTTGGGGCAGGGGGGCCTCTACGAGCAGTACTTC.

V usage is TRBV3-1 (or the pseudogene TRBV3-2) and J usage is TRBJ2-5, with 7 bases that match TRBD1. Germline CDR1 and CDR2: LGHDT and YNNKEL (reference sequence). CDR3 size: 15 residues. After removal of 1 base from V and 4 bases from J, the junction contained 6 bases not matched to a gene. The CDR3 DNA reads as TGTGCCAGCAGCCAAGTGACAGGGAGTCGAGAGACCCAGTACTTC. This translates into CASSQVTGSRETQYF.